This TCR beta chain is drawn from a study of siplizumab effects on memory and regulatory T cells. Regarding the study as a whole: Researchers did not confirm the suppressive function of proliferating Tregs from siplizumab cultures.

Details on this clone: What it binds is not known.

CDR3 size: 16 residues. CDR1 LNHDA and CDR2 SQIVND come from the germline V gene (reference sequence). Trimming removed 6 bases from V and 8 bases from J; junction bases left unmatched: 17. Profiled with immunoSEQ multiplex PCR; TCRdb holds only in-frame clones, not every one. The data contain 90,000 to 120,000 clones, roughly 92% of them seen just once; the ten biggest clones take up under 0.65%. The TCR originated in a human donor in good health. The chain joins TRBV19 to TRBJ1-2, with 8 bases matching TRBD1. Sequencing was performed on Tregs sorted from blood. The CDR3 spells CASRGLGRDRLLGYTF. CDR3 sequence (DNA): TGTGCCAGTAGAGGACTCGGCCGGGACAGGTTATTAGGCTACACCTTC.